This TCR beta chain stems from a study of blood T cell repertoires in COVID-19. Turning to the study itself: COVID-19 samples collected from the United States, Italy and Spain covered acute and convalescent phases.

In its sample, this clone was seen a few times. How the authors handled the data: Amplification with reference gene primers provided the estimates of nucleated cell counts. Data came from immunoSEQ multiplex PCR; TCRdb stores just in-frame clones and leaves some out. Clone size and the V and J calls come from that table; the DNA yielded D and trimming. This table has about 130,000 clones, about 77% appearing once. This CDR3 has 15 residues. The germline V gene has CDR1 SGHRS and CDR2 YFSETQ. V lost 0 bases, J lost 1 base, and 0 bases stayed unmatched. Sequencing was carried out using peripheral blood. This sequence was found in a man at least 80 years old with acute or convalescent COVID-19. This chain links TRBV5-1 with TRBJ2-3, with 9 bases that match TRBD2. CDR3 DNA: TGCGCCAGCAGCTTGGGCGGGGGGGGCACAGATACGCAGTATTTT. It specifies CASSLGGGGTDTQYF. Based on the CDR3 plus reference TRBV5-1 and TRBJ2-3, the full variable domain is KAGVTQTPRYLIKTRGQQVTLSCSPISGHRSVSWYQQTPGQGLQFLFEYFSETQRNKGNFPGRFSGRQFSNSRSEMNVSTLELGDSALYLCASSLGGGGTDTQYFGPGTRLTVL.